Following are 11 T cell receptor beta chains from one sample sequenced in a study of blood T cells in healthy people across ages. Alongside a J-beta primer mix, a sample-barcoded 5' primer served in a second PCR lasting roughly 6 to 11 cycles. TCRdb re-derived calls from the 5' RACE reads in MiXCR, one entry per CDR3 protein. Among hundreds of thousands of distinct CDR3 sequences listed, around half were seen once. The specimen was blood. The receptors derive from a woman between 55 and 75 years old in good health.

V usage is TRBV4-3 and J usage is TRBJ2-1; TRBD1 matches 7 bases. The CDR3 spans 15 residues. Unmatched junction bases numbered 1, after V lost 0 bases and J lost 2 bases. Germline V gene sequence: CDR1 LGHNA, CDR2 YSLEER. The CDR3 nucleotides are TGCGCCAGCAGCCAAGATACAGGGGCCTACAATGAGCAGTTCTTC. Its protein product is CASSQDTGAYNEQFF.

J is TRBJ2-1 and V is TRBV29-1; D gene uncertain. Trimming shortened V by 2 bases and J by 5 bases, and 13 bases separated the two germline ends. CDR3 length: 14 amino acids. Germline CDR1 is SQVTM and CDR2 is ANQGSEA. The CDR3 sequence is CSVEIWTRDNEQFF. For the CDR3, the DNA is TGCAGCGTTGAAATCTGGACCCGGGACAATGAGCAGTTCTTC.

This clonotype was seen only a few times. The gene calls are TRBV29-1 and TRBJ1-1, with D unresolved. Germline CDR1 reads SQVTM; CDR2 reads ANQGSEA. The V gene lost 7 bases and the J gene lost 0 bases, with 12 bases spanning the gap. The CDR3 totals 13 residues. In DNA form, the CDR3 reads TGCAGCGCGGGTGAGATCCTGAACACTGAAGCTTTCTTT. Protein sequence: CSAGEILNTEAFF.

This clonotype was seen a handful of times. The V call is TRBV3-1, the J call TRBJ2-1; D not certain. V shed 6 bases and J shed 0 bases, with 9 bases lying between them. Germline-derived CDR1 and CDR2 are LGHDT and YNNKEL (reference sequence). This CDR3 is built from 14 residues. CDR3 DNA: TGTGCCAGCAGGGGCCGTGACTCCTACAATGAGCAGTTCTTC. It codes for CASRGRDSYNEQFF.

This clonotype was found a few times. The chain links TRBV5-1 to TRBJ2-5, with D unresolved. The CDR3 extends over 13 amino acids. With 0 bases removed from V and 4 bases from J, the gap between germline ends came to 7 bases. In germline, CDR1 is SGHRS, CDR2 YFSETQ. The CDR3 region has the DNA TGCGCCAGCAGCTTGGGAAGTGGAGAGACCCAGTACTTC. Translated: CASSLGSGETQYF.

V is TRBV4-2 and J is TRBJ2-4; a possible D gene is TRBD1 (5 bases). This CDR3 is 16 amino acids long. The V end lost 0 bases, the J end lost 9 bases, and 18 bases lay between the germline ends. CDR1 LGHNA and CDR2 YNFKEQ come from the germline V gene. Here the CDR3 reads CASSQDGGQGRGIQYF. In DNA, the CDR3 is TGTGCCAGCAGCCAAGATGGTGGGCAGGGTAGGGGCATTCAGTACTTC.

The V gene is TRBV28, the J gene TRBJ2-7; D is perhaps TRBD1 (5 bases). In germline, CDR1 is MDHEN, CDR2 SYDVKM. The CDR3 is made up of 14 amino acids. The ends were cut back, 3 bases at V and 7 bases at J, with 16 bases in the middle. Written as DNA, the CDR3 is TGTGCCAGCAGTTTGAGAGACAGAAGTCGGGAGCAGTACTTC. Translation gives CASSLRDRSREQYF.

This rearrangement joins TRBV28 to TRBJ2-7; 7 bases are shared with TRBD2. The length of the CDR3 is 13 residues. Germline V lookup: CDR1 MDHEN, CDR2 SYDVKM. V lost 10 bases, J lost 5 bases, and 11 bases stayed unmatched. For the CDR3, the DNA is TGTGCCACCGTTCCTGCGGGGGTCGACGAGCAGTACTTC. As protein: CATVPAGVDEQYF.

This chain's CDR3 is CASSEAALAGVYEQFF. In DNA form, the CDR3 reads TGTGCCAGCAGTGAAGCGGCGCTAGCGGGAGTCTATGAGCAGTTCTTC. The rearrangement joins TRBV2 to TRBJ2-1; 10 nucleotides agree with TRBD2. Germline V CDR1 and CDR2: SNHLY, FYNNEI. V dropped 0 bases and J dropped 8; count of bases not matched to a gene: 7. The CDR3 runs to 16 residues.

The chain couples TRBV20-1 to TRBJ1-6; D gene unclear. Trimming took 0 bases from V and 6 from J, leaving 0 bases between them. CDR3 length: 11 amino acids. Germline loops: CDR1 DFQATT, CDR2 SNEGSKA (reference sequence). In DNA, the CDR3 is TGCAGTGCTAGAGATAATTCACCCCTCCACTTT. It specifies CSARDNSPLHF.

This clonotype was seen only a few times. The chain recombines TRBV4-3 with TRBJ2-1, with 9 bases identical to TRBD2. This CDR3 spans 15 amino acids. Germline lookup yields CDR1 LGHNA and CDR2 YSLEER. Trimming at V came to 8 bases and at J to 5 bases, leaving 10 bases not matched to a gene. The CDR3 region is CASGSASGIDNEQFF. The CDR3 DNA follows: TGCGCCAGCGGATCGGCTAGCGGGATAGACAATGAGCAGTTCTTC.